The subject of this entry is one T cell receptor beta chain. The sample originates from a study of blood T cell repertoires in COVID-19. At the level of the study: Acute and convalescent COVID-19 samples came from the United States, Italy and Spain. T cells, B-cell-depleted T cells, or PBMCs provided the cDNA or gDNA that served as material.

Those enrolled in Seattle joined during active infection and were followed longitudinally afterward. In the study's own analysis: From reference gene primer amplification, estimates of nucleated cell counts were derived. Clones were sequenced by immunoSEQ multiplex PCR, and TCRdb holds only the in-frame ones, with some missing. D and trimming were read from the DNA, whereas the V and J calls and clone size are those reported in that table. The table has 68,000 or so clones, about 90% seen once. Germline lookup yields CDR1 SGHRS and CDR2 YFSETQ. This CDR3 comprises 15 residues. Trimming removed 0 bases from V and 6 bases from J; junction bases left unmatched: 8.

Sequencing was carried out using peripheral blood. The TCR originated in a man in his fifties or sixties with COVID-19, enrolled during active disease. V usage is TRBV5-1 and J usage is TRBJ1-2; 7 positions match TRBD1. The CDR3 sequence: CASSLVVEGADGYTF. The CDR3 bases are TGCGCCAGCAGCTTGGTGGTGGAGGGGGCGGATGGCTACACCTTC.